This TCR beta chain appears in the sequencing data of a study of blood T cell repertoires in COVID-19. Study details: Collection of acute and convalescent COVID-19 samples took place in the United States, Italy and Spain. Sources were T cells, B-cell-depleted T cells, or PBMCs; the material itself was cDNA or gDNA.

V lost 4 bases, J lost 5 bases, and 6 bases stayed unmatched. The CDR3 has 13 amino acids. CDR1 and CDR2 from the germline V gene are GTSNPN and SVGIG (reference sequence). In the study's own analysis: Reference gene primers were amplified, and this amplification served to estimate nucleated cell counts. Profiled with immunoSEQ multiplex PCR; TCRdb holds only in-frame clones, not every one. V and J calls and clone size are as listed in that table; D and trimming were resolved from the DNA. Of roughly 120,000 clones in the sample, about 91% were seen once. Sequenced sample: peripheral blood. V gene TRBV30 combines with J gene TRBJ1-1, with TRBD1 identical over 8 bases. The sequence was collected from a woman in her forties or fifties with active or convalescent COVID-19. The CDR3 coding sequence is TGTGCCTGGATCCGGACAGGGACGACTGAAGCTTTCTTT. Translation gives CAWIRTGTTEAFF.